This T cell receptor beta chain derives from a study of cytomegalovirus exposure and HLA in healthy donors. V dropped 1 base and J dropped 8 bases, with 15 bases sitting between them. CDR1 SGHRS and CDR2 YFSETQ come from the germline V gene. The CDR3 covers 14 residues. There are a few counts of this clone. PCR primers comprised 60 Vbeta and 13 Jbeta primers. The method was immunoSEQ multiplex PCR; TCRdb's version includes in-frame clones alone and lacks a portion of them. The table records about 160,000 clones, about 75% of them present only once. The rearrangement uses TRBV5-1 and TRBJ1-2; perhaps TRBD1 as D (5 bases). The sample consisted of PBMCs. The origin of this receptor is a female donor in good health and CMV-seronegative. The CDR3 loop reads CASSLSFQGDGYTF. As DNA, the CDR3 is TGCGCCAGCAGCTTGAGTTTCCAGGGCGACGGCTACACCTTC.